The 31 T cell receptor beta chains given below trace back to one sample, sequenced in a study of PD-L1 blockade in urothelial cancer. Noted time point: pretreatment peripheral blood. Method: immunoSEQ multiplex PCR; TCRdb's copy keeps in-frame clones and lacks some. The repertoire holds about 50,000 clones, with about three quarters as singletons. The sequencing used PBMCs, collected around atezolizumab (anti-PD-L1) treatment. These receptors were obtained from a man between 65 and 80 years old with urothelial cancer.

V usage is TRBV5-5 and J usage is TRBJ2-1; the match to TRBD2 covers 7 bases. The CDR3 covers 16 residues. Trimming took 3 bases from V and 4 from J; bases not matched to a gene: 10. The germline gives CDR1 SGHKS, CDR2 YYEKEE (reference sequence). The CDR3 coding sequence is TGTGCCAGCAGCTCCTCTCTAGCGGCCCTATACAATGAGCAGTTCTTC. Translated, it gives CASSSSLAALYNEQFF.

The DNA of the CDR3 is TGCGCCAGCAGCTTGGGGGCGACTAGCGGGAGGTCGGCTGAGCAGTTCTTC. Its translation is CASSLGATSGRSAEQFF. The chain employs TRBV5-1 and TRBJ2-1, with 13 nucleotides matching TRBD2. The V and J ends lost 0 bases and 9 bases, in that order; junction bases with no gene match: 9. The CDR3 has 17 residues. Looked up from germline, CDR1 is SGHRS and CDR2 is YFSETQ.

This clone was seen a handful of times. This sequence joins TRBV27 and TRBJ2-7, with a possible D match to TRBD2 (5 bases). With 4 bases removed from V and 3 bases from J, the gap between germline ends came to 10 bases. The germline V gene has CDR1 MNHEY and CDR2 SMNVEV (reference sequence). This CDR3 spans 13 amino acids. CDR3 DNA sequence: TGTGCCAGCAGTTATAAAGAGGGCTACGAGCAGTACTTC. Protein: CASSYKEGYEQYF.

This clone was found once. This chain connects TRBV19 to TRBJ1-1, with a weak D call TRBD1 (5 bases). The CDR3 has 13 amino acids. V lost 5 bases to trimming and J lost 2 bases, with 9 bases between them. The germline V gene has CDR1 LNHDA and CDR2 SQIVND (reference sequence). As DNA, the CDR3 is TGTGCCAGTAGTCAGGGTCTAAACACTGAAGCTTTCTTT. It translates to CASSQGLNTEAFF.

The sample holds a few counts of this clone. The V call is TRBV7-9, the J call TRBJ1-2; 8 bases map to TRBD1. Germline CDR1 reads SEHNR; CDR2 reads FQNEAQ (reference sequence). V was pared by 5 bases and J by 1 base, with 9 bases of the junction left unmatched. The CDR3 is 16 residues long. CDR3 nucleotide sequence: TGTGCCAGCAGCCCAGGCGACAGGGGCAATAACTATGGCTACACCTTC. Translated: CASSPGDRGNNYGYTF.

The chain couples TRBV7-3 to TRBJ2-3; 7 bases match TRBD2. Losses at the gene ends were 1 base for V and 5 bases for J; bases not matched to a gene: 9. The CDR3 spans 16 residues. From germline, CDR1 is SGHTA and CDR2 FQGTGA. The CDR3: CASSLSSSGGEDTQYF. The CDR3 DNA sequence: TGTGCCAGCAGCTTAAGCTCCTCTGGGGGGGAAGATACGCAGTATTTT.

This sequence joins TRBV7-9 and TRBJ2-3; 12 bases fit TRBD2. Trimming at V came to 2 bases and at J to 4 bases, leaving 10 bases not matched to a gene. This CDR3 has 18 amino acids. From germline, CDR1 is SEHNR and CDR2 FQNEAQ (reference sequence). CDR3 in DNA: TGTGCCAGCAGCTTAACTCTCGGACTAGCGGGGAGTTCAGATACGCAGTATTTT. It codes for CASSLTLGLAGSSDTQYF.

DNA of the CDR3: TGTGCCAGCAGCTTAGGTAGCGGGAGGATTCCCGAGCAGTACTTC. Amino acids: CASSLGSGRIPEQYF. This chain uses TRBV11-2 with TRBJ2-7, with 10 bases that match TRBD2. Germline CDR1 SGHAT, CDR2 FQNNGV. The CDR3 has 15 residues. Losses at the gene ends were 1 base for V and 6 bases for J; bases not matched to a gene: 6.

J is TRBJ1-2 and V is TRBV7-6, with a tentative D call TRBD1 (6 bases). The CDR3 consists of 13 residues. V lost 2 bases and J lost 6, with 10 bases in between. Germline lookup yields CDR1 SGHVS and CDR2 FNYEAQ. DNA for the CDR3: TGTGCCAGCAGCTTACAAACAGGGAATGGCTACACCTTC. Its protein product is CASSLQTGNGYTF.

V and J are TRBV14 and TRBJ2-7; no definite D call. This CDR3 contains 16 residues. Looked up from germline, CDR1 is SGHDN and CDR2 is FVKESK. The ends were cut back, 1 base at V and 3 bases at J, with 16 bases in the middle. CDR3 sequence: CASSQVPAQYLYEQYF. The DNA for the CDR3 is TGTGCCAGCAGCCAAGTTCCAGCGCAATACCTCTACGAGCAGTACTTC. The whole variable domain, remainder taken from reference TRBV14 and TRBJ2-7, is EAGVTQFPSHSVIEKGQTVTLRCDPISGHDNLYWYRRVMGKEIKFLLHFVKESKQDESGMPNNRFLAERTGGTYSTLKVQPAELEDSGVYFCASSQVPAQYLYEQYFGPGTRLTVT.

The chain combines TRBV20-1 with TRBJ2-1; D is uncertain. This CDR3 is built from 11 residues. The germline V gene encodes CDR1 DFQATT and CDR2 SNEGSKA (reference sequence). V lost 6 bases and J lost 8, with 11 bases in between. CDR3 sequence reads: CSADHFDEQFF. The CDR3, as DNA: TGCAGTGCAGATCACTTCGATGAGCAGTTCTTC.

The chain joins TRBV7-2 to TRBJ2-3, with 8 bases identical to TRBD2. Unmatched junction bases numbered 3, after V lost 1 base and J lost 0 bases. Germline lookup yields CDR1 SGHTA and CDR2 FQGNSA. The CDR3 has 16 residues. For the CDR3, the DNA is TGTGCCAGCAGCTTAGTTGGCGGGGGGAGCACAGATACGCAGTATTTT. Protein: CASSLVGGGSTDTQYF.

This chain uses TRBV19 with TRBJ2-2; TRBD1 matches 8 bases. The CDR3 loop spans 18 amino acids. Per the germline V gene, CDR1 is LNHDA and CDR2 is SQIVND (reference sequence). The junction had 6 bases not matched to a gene; V was cut back by 0 bases and J by 0 bases. CDR3 region: CASSIDALRGPNTGELFF. The DNA for the CDR3 is TGTGCCAGTAGTATAGATGCACTCAGGGGGCCGAACACCGGGGAGCTGTTTTTT.

This chain uses TRBV28 with TRBJ1-5; no clear D. Germline V CDR1 and CDR2: MDHEN, SYDVKM. V lost 6 bases, J lost 0 bases, and 15 bases lay in between. CDR3 length: 16 residues. The CDR3, as DNA: TGTGCCAGCAGCACATCGACGGGTTATAGCAATCAGCCCCAGCATTTT. Translation gives CASSTSTGYSNQPQHF.

The chain recombines TRBV6-5 with TRBJ2-3, with 8 positions matching TRBD1. The CDR3 loop spans 15 amino acids. The germline V gene encodes CDR1 MNHEY and CDR2 SVGAGI. V was pared by 4 bases and J by 0 bases, with 3 bases of the junction left unmatched. The CDR3 region has the DNA TGTGCCAGCAGTTCCAGGGGGCTGAGCACAGATACGCAGTATTTT. Translation: CASSSRGLSTDTQYF.

The chain links TRBV9 to TRBJ2-2; 7 nucleotides match TRBD1. V was clipped by 3 bases and J by 4 bases; unmatched bases: 6. Germline V CDR1 and CDR2: SGDLS, YYNGEE. This CDR3 is built from 15 residues. DNA for the CDR3: TGTGCCAGCAGCGAGACAGGGTCGGGCACCGGGGAGCTGTTTTTT. This codes for CASSETGSGTGELFF.

The genes are TRBV19 and TRBJ1-5, with D possibly matching TRBD1 (6 bases). The germline gives CDR1 LNHDA, CDR2 SQIVND (reference sequence). This CDR3 comprises 13 residues. The V and J ends lost 6 bases and 4 bases respectively, with 10 bases between them. CDR3 amino acids: CASSQGSNQPQHF. In nucleotides, the CDR3 is TGTGCCAGTAGCCAGGGGTCTAATCAGCCCCAGCATTTT.

The chain carries TRBV28 and TRBJ1-1; 7 nucleotides align to TRBD1. The V gene's germline CDR1 is MDHEN and CDR2 SYDVKM. The CDR3 is 12 amino acids. Trimming at V came to 8 bases and at J to 2 bases, leaving 2 bases not matched to a gene. In DNA, the CDR3 is TGTGCCAGCTACAGGGGAAACACTGAAGCTTTCTTT. Residues: CASYRGNTEAFF.

This chain connects TRBV7-2 to TRBJ1-6, with 8 bases lining up with TRBD1. V lost 1 base to trimming and J lost 10 bases; unmatched junction nucleotides: 6. Germline values: CDR1 SGHTA, CDR2 FQGNSA. The CDR3 is made up of 15 amino acids. CDR3 sequence: CASSLGDRRRSPLHF. As DNA, the CDR3 is TGTGCCAGCAGCTTAGGGGACAGGAGGAGATCACCCCTCCACTTT.

The rearrangement joins TRBV7-2 to TRBJ1-1, with 8 bases matching TRBD1. This CDR3 contains 12 residues. The V segment lost 3 bases and the J segment 10 bases; nucleotides outside the gene matches: 4. The V gene's germline CDR1 is SGHTA and CDR2 FQGNSA. CDR3 in DNA: TGTGCCAGCAGCTTTACAGGGGGTAGAGCTTTCTTT. Its translation is CASSFTGGRAFF.

The V and J genes are TRBV18 and TRBJ2-3; possible D gene TRBD2, 6 bases. Trimming shortened V by 7 bases and J by 6 bases, and 11 bases separated the two germline ends. The CDR3 extends over 12 amino acids. Germline V gene sequence: CDR1 KGHSH, CDR2 LQKENI. CDR3 nucleotides: TGTGCCAGCTACGGAGGGGAGGATACGCAGTATTTT. This translates into CASYGGEDTQYF.

V and J are TRBV28 and TRBJ2-7; a possible D gene is TRBD1 (5 bases). V lost 4 bases, J lost 3 bases, and 7 bases lay in between. This CDR3 spans 12 amino acids. Looked up from germline, CDR1 is MDHEN and CDR2 is SYDVKM. The CDR3, as DNA: TGTGCCAGCAGTTCAGGGCTCTACGAGCAGTACTTC. Its translation is CASSSGLYEQYF.

The chain recombines TRBV13 with TRBJ2-7; TRBD2 matches at 8 bases. CDR1 is PRHDT and CDR2 is FYEKMQ in the germline V gene (reference sequence). CDR3 length equals 14 residues. Losses at the gene ends were 5 bases for V and 2 bases for J; bases not matched to a gene: 5. The chain's CDR3 is CASSDSGNAYEQYF. Here the CDR3 DNA reads TGTGCCAGCAGCGATAGCGGGAATGCCTACGAGCAGTACTTC. Complete variable domain (other parts from reference TRBV13 and TRBJ2-7): AAGVIQSPRHLIKEKRETATLKCYPIPRHDTVYWYQQGPGQDPQFLISFYEKMQSDKGSIPDRFSAQQFSDYHSELNMSSLELGDSALYFCASSDSGNAYEQYFGPGTRLTVT.

The chain couples TRBV4-1 to TRBJ1-2; D is uncertain. CDR1 and CDR2 from the germline V gene are MGHRA and YSYEKL. The CDR3 sequence is 16 residues long. V dropped 1 base and J dropped 7 bases, with 19 bases sitting between them. CDR3 nucleotide sequence: TGCGCCAGCAGCCAAGCAGCCGGGATACCTGGCCTTGGCTACACCTTC. Translated, it gives CASSQAAGIPGLGYTF.

This clone was counted ten times or more. The CDR3 nucleotides read TGTGCCAGCAGCCCTCGGAGGCGGGAGCGGGAGACCCAGTACTTC. This sequence encodes CASSPRRRERETQYF. The genes are TRBV7-9 and TRBJ2-5; 7 nucleotides agree with TRBD2. This CDR3 spans 15 amino acids. From germline, CDR1 is SEHNR and CDR2 FQNEAQ (reference sequence). V lost 5 bases and J lost 5; bases outside the gene matches: 11.

The chain carries TRBV11-3 and TRBJ1-1; D not resolved. CDR3 length: 15 amino acids. Germline lookup yields CDR1 SGHNT and CDR2 YENEEA. Trimming stripped 3 bases from V and 1 base from J, with 12 bases between. CDR3 sequence (DNA): TGTGCCAGCAGCTTTCAGACTCCTAAGAACACTGAAGCTTTCTTT. Translating it yields CASSFQTPKNTEAFF.

This sequence joins TRBV5-1 and TRBJ2-7; 9 nucleotides agree with TRBD2. CDR1 is SGHRS, CDR2 YFSETQ, per germline. This CDR3 spans 14 amino acids. The J segment lost 5 bases and the V segment lost 4 bases, leaving 7 bases of the junction unmatched. Here the CDR3 reads CASSVSGSPHEQYF. The DNA for the CDR3 is TGCGCCAGCAGCGTTAGCGGGAGCCCCCACGAGCAGTACTTC.

The chain employs TRBV19 and TRBJ1-5; D possibly corresponds to TRBD1 (5 bases). This CDR3 has 12 amino acids. In germline, CDR1 is LNHDA, CDR2 SQIVND (reference sequence). Trimming left V 9 bases short and J 4 bases short, with 10 bases between. Written as DNA, the CDR3 is TGTGCCAGGACTGGGGCAAATCAGCCCCAGCATTTT. As protein: CARTGANQPQHF.

This sequence joins TRBV5-1 and TRBJ1-5; TRBD1 aligns across 7 bases. From germline, CDR1 is SGHRS and CDR2 YFSETQ. The V and J ends lost 4 bases and 5 bases, in that order; junction bases with no gene match: 6. The CDR3 spans 14 residues. The CDR3 sequence: CASSPGTEDQPQHF. DNA for the CDR3: TGCGCCAGCAGCCCCGGGACAGAGGATCAGCCCCAGCATTTT.

The chain employs TRBV9 and TRBJ2-5; tentative D call: TRBD1 (5 bases). The CDR3 is 14 residues long. Germline assignment: CDR1 SGDLS and CDR2 YYNGEE. The V and J ends lost 1 base and 4 bases respectively, with 11 bases between them. CDR3: CASSVKGVGETQYF. The DNA for the CDR3 is TGTGCCAGCAGCGTAAAAGGGGTGGGAGAGACCCAGTACTTC. Variable domain in full (rest from reference TRBV9 and TRBJ2-5): DSGVTQTPKHLITATGQRVTLRCSPRSGDLSVYWYQQSLDQGLQFLIQYYNGEERAKGNILERFSAQQFPDLHSELNLSSLELGDSALYFCASSVKGVGETQYFGPGTRLLVL.

The rearrangement links TRBV5-4 to TRBJ1-2; tentative D call: TRBD1 (5 bases). CDR1 and CDR2 (germline): SGHNT, YYREEE (reference sequence). Trimming removed 2 bases from V and 2 bases from J, with 10 bases in between. This CDR3 region has 14 residues. The CDR3 DNA sequence: TGTGCCAGCAGCTTCGACAGCAAAAACTATGGCTACACCTTC. Amino acid sequence: CASSFDSKNYGYTF.